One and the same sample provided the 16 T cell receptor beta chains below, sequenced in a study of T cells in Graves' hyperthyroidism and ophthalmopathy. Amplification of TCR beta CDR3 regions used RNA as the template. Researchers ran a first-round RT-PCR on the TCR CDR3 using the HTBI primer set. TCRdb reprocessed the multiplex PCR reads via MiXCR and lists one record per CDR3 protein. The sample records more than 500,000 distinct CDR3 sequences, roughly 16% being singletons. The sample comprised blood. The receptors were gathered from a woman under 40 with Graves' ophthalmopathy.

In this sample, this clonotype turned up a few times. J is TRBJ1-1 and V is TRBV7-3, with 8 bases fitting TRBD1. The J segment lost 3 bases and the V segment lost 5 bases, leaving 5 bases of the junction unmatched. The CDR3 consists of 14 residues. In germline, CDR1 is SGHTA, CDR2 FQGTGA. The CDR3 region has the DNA TGTGCCAGCAGCACCACAGGGGGTTACACTGAAGCTTTCTTT. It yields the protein CASSTTGGYTEAFF.

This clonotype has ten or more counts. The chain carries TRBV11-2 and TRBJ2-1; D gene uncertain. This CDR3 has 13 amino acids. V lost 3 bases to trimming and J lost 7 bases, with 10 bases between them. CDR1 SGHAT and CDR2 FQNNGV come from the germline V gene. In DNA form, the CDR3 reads TGTGCCAGCAGCTTTTGGATGAAGAATGAGCAGTTCTTC. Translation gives CASSFWMKNEQFF.

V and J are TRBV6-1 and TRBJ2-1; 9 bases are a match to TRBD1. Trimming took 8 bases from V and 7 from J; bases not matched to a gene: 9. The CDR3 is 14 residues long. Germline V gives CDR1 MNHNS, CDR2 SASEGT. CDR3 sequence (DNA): TGTGCCAGCGGGGAGGGGACAGGGAGGAATGAGCAGTTCTTC. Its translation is CASGEGTGRNEQFF.

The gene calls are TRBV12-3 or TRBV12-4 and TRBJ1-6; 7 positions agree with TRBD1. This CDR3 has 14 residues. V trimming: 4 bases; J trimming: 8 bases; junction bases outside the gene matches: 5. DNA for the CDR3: TGTGCCAGCAGTTCGGGACAGCCGTATTCACCCCTCCACTTT. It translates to CASSSGQPYSPLHF.

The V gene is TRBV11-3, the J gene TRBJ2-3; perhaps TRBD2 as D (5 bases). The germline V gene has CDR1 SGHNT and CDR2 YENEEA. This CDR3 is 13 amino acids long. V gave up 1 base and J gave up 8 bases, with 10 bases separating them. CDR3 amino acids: CASSLGRGGTQYF. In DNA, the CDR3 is TGTGCCAGCAGCTTAGGTCGAGGAGGTACGCAGTATTTT.

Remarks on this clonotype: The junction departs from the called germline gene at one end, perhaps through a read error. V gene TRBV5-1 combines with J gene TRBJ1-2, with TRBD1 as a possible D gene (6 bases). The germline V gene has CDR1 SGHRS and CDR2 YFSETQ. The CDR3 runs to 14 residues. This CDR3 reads CASSELQGVYGYTF. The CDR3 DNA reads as TGTGCCAGCAGCGAACTACAGGGCGTCTATGGCTACACCTTC.

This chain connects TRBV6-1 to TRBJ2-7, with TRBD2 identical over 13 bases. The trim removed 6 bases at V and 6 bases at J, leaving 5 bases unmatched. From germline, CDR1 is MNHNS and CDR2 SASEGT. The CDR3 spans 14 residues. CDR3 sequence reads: CASRTGLAGSEQYF. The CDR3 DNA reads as TGTGCCAGCAGGACGGGACTAGCGGGAAGCGAGCAGTACTTC.

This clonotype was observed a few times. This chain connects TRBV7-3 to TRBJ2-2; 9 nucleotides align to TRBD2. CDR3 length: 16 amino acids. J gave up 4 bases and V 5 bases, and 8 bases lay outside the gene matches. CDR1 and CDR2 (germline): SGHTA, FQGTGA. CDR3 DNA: TGTGCCAGCAGCCCTCCGGGACTAGCTGGCACCGGGGAGCTGTTTTTT. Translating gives CASSPPGLAGTGELFF.

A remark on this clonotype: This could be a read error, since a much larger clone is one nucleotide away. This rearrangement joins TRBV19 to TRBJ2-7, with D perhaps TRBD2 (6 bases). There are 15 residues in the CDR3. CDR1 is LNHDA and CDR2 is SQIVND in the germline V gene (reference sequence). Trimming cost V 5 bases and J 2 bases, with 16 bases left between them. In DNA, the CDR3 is TGTGCCAGTAGTCCAGGACTATCCGAAGCCTACGAGCAGTACTTC. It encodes CASSPGLSEAYEQYF.

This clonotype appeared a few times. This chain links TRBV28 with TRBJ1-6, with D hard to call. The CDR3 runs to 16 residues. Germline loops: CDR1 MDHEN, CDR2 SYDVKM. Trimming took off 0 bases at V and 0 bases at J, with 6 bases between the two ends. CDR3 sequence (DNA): TGTGCCAGCAGTTTATGGGTCGGCTCCTATAATTCACCCCTCCACTTT. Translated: CASSLWVGSYNSPLHF.

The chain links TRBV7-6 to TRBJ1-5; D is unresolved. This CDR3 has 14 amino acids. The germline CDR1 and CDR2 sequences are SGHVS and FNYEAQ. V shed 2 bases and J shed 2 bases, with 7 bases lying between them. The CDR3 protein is CASSLSWRNQPQHF. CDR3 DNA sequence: TGTGCCAGCAGCTTAAGCTGGCGCAATCAGCCCCAGCATTTT. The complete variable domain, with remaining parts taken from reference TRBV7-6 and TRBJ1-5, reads GAGVSQSPRYKVTKRGQDVALRCDPISGHVSLYWYRQALGQGPEFLTYFNYEAQQDKSGLPNDRFSAERPEGSISTLTIQRTEQRDSAMYRCASSLSWRNQPQHFGDGTRLSIL.

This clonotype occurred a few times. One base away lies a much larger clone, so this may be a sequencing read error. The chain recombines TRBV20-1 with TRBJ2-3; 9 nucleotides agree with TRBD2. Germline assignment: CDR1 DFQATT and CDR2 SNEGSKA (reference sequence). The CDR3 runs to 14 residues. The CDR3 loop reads CSVSTSGLTDTQYF. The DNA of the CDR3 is TGCAGCGTCTCGACTAGCGGACTCACAGATACGCAGTATTTT.

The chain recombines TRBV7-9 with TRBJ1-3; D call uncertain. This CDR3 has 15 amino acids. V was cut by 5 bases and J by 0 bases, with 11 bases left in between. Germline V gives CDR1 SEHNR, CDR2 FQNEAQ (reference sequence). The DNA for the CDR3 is TGTGCCAGCAGCCACTCGACCCTCTCTGGAAACACCATATATTTT. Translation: CASSHSTLSGNTIYF.

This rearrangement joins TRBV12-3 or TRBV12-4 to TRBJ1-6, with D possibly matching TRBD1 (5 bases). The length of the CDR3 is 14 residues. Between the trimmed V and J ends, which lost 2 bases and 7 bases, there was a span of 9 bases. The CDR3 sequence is CASSLFRENSPLHF. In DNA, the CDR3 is TGTGCCAGCAGTTTATTCAGGGAAAATTCACCCCTCCACTTT.

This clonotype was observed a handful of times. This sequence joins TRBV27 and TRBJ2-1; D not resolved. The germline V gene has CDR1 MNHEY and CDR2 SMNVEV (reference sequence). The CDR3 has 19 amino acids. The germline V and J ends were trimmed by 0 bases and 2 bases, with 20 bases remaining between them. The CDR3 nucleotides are TGTGCCAGCAGTTTATCGGGCCCCATCGTGCCGAGCCCCTACAATGAGCAGTTCTTC. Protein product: CASSLSGPIVPSPYNEQFF.

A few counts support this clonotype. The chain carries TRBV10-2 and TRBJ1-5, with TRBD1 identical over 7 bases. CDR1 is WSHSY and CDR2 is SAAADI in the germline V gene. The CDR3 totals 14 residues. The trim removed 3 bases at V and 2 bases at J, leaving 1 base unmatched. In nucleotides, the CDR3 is TGCGCCAGCAGTGACGACAGGGGCAATCAGCCCCAGCATTTT. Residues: CASSDDRGNQPQHF.